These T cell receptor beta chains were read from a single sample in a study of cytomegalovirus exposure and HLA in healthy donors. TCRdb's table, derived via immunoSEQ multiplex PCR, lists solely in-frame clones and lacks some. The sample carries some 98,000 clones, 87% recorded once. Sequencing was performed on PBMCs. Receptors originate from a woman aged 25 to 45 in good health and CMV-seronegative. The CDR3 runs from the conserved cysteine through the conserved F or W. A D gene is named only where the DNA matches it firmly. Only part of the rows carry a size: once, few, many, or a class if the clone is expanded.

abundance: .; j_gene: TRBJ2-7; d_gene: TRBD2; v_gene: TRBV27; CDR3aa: CASSEVAGAAVGEQYF; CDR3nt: TGTGCCAGCAGTGAAGTAGCGGGGGCCGCGGTAGGCGAGCAGTACTTC
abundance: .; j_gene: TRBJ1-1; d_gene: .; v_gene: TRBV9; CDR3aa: CASSNRVGNTEAFF; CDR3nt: TGTGCCAGCAGCAACAGGGTAGGTAACACTGAAGCTTTCTTT
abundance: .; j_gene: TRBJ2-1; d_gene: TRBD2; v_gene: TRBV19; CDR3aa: CASSMGLAGWGEQFF; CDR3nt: TGTGCCAGTAGTATGGGACTAGCGGGATGGGGTGAGCAGTTCTTC
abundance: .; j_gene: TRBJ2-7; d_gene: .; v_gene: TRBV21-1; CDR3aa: CASSKRQTGGHYSYEQYF; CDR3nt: TGTGCCAGCAGCAAACGGCAGACCGGGGGGCACTACTCCTACGAGCAGTACTTC
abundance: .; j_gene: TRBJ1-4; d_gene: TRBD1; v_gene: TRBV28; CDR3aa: CASSPRVRQGDEKLFF; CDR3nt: TGTGCCAGCTCTCCTCGGGTCCGACAGGGGGATGAAAAACTGTTTTTT
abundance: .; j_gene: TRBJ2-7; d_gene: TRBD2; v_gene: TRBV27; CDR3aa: CASSAVAGYTYEQYF; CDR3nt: TGTGCCAGCAGTGCCGTAGCGGGGTATACCTACGAGCAGTACTTC
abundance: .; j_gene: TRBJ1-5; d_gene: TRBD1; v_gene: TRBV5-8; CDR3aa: CASSPLHRGYNQPQHF; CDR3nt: TGTGCCAGCAGCCCTCTACACAGGGGTTACAATCAGCCCCAGCATTTT
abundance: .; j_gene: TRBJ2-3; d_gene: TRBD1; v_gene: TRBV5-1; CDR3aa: CASSTDGTAIRRADTQYF; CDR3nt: TGCGCCAGCAGCACGGACGGGACAGCGATTCGAAGGGCAGATACGCAGTATTTT
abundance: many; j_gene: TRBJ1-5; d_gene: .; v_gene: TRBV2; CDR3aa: CASRGGAGYQPQHF; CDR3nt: TGTGCCAGCAGGGGGGGTGCGGGGTATCAGCCCCAGCATTTT
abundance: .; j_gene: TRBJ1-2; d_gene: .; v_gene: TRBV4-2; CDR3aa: CASSQEGTVNYGYTF; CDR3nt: TGTGCCAGCAGCCAAGAAGGAACAGTCAACTATGGCTACACCTTC
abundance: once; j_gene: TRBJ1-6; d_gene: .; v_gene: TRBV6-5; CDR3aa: CATYASGNSPLHF; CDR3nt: TGTGCCACCTACGCCTCAGGGAATTCACCCCTCCACTTT
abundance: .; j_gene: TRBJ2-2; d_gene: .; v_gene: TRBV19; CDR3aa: CASSIDPAGFFVTGELFF; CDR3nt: TGTGCCAGTAGTATAGACCCGGCGGGGTTTTTTGTGACCGGGGAGCTGTTTTTT
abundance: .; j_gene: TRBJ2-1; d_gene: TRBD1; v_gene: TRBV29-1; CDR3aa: CSGKSGGASYNEQFF; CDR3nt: TGCAGCGGTAAATCAGGGGGCGCGTCCTACAATGAGCAGTTCTTC
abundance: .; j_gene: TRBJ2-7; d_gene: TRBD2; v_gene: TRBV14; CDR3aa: CASSRPERREGLYSNEQYF; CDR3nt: TGTGCCAGCAGCCGACCCGAGCGGCGGGAGGGCTTGTATAGTAACGAGCAGTACTTC
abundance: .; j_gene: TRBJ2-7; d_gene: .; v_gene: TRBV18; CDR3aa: CASSPTGNYEQYF; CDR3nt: TGTGCCAGCTCGCCCACAGGAAACTACGAGCAGTACTTC
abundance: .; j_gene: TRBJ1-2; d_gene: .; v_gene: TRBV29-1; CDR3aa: CSVDLYGYTF; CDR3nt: TGCAGCGTTGACCTCTATGGCTACACCTTC
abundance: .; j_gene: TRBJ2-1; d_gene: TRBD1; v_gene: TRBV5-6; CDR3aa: CASSRITGADSYNEQFF; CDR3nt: TGTGCCAGCAGCCGGATCACAGGGGCCGACTCCTACAATGAGCAGTTCTTC
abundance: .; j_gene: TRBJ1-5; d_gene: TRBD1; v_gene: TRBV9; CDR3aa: CASSGGTGGQPQHF; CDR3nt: TGTGCCAGCAGCGGGGGGACAGGGGGACAGCCCCAGCATTTT
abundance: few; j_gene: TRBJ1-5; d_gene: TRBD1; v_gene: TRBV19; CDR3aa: CASSSTGGSYSNQPQHF; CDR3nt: TGTGCCAGTAGTTCTACAGGGGGCTCATATAGCAATCAGCCCCAGCATTTT
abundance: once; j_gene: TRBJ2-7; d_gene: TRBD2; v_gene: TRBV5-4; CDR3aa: CASSSQAGDSYEQYF; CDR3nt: TGTGCCAGCAGCTCGCAAGCGGGAGACTCTTACGAGCAGTACTTC